The 32 T cell receptor beta chains below were found in one sample sequenced in a study of blood T cells in healthy people across ages (dated by TCRdb to 2014 to 2015). The library was made by 5' RACE. This sample was sequenced with an Illumina HiSeq 2500. A second PCR of about 7 to 12 cycles was performed with a sample-barcoded 5' primer and a J-beta primer mix. TCRdb applied fastp at Q25 and MiXCR to the public reads, then kept only in-frame beta chains. Under each unique CDR3 protein, matching rows form one entry showing the most common genes and DNA. Here the sample has roughly 1,500,000 distinct CDR3 sequences; around 35% occur a single time. The ten largest clones represent roughly 12% of the sample. Sequencing input: blood. The origin of the receptors is a young woman in good health.

The V call is TRBV28, the J call TRBJ2-4, with D unclear. From germline, CDR1 is MDHEN and CDR2 SYDVKM. This CDR3 region has 10 residues. Deletions cut 7 bases from V and 7 bases from J, with 5 bases between. The CDR3 sequence is CASKRNIQYF. The CDR3 DNA follows: TGTGCCAGCAAACGGAACATTCAGTACTTC.

This clonotype appeared a few times. The chain uses TRBV20-1 and TRBJ2-3; 10 nucleotides line up with TRBD2. Trimming removed 0 bases from V and 1 base from J; junction bases left unmatched: 4. CDR1 is DFQATT, CDR2 SNEGSKA, per germline (reference sequence). The CDR3 length is 16 residues. The CDR3 nucleotides are TGCAGTGCTAGAGACCTAGCGGGAGTAGGCACAGATACGCAGTATTTT. It specifies CSARDLAGVGTDTQYF.

This clonotype showed up just a few times. A much larger clone is a single base away; this may be a read error. The rearrangement joins TRBV20-1 to TRBJ2-1; D is possibly TRBD2 (6 bases). The J call is uncertain, as TRBJ2-7 better fits the DNA end. Germline V gives CDR1 DFQATT, CDR2 SNEGSKA (reference sequence). CDR3 length: 14 amino acids. The DNA for the CDR3 is TGCAGTGCTAGAGACGGGAGCTCCTACAATGAGCAGTACTTC. It translates to CSARDGSSYNEQYF.

The V gene is TRBV23-1, the J gene TRBJ2-7; D is unclear. TRBV23-1 is identified as an open reading frame with a role that is uncertain. The CDR3 has 14 residues. V lost 0 bases to trimming and J lost 0 bases, with 6 bases between them. CDR3 DNA sequence: TGCGCCAGCAGTCAATCTCGGCCCTCCTACGAGCAGTACTTC. This encodes CASSQSRPSYEQYF.

The rearrangement uses TRBV14 and TRBJ2-2, with TRBD2 matching over 9 bases. V was pared by 2 bases and J by 2 bases, with 3 bases of the junction left unmatched. The CDR3 is made up of 16 amino acids. In germline, CDR1 is SGHDN, CDR2 FVKESK. The CDR3 here is CASSQLAGINTGELFF. In nucleotides, the CDR3 is TGTGCCAGCAGCCAACTAGCGGGAATTAACACCGGGGAGCTGTTTTTT.

This clonotype was seen only a few times. In DNA form, the CDR3 reads TGTGCCAGCAGCTTGGGAGGGGGACCATCGGATACGCAGTATTTT. Translation gives CASSLGGGPSDTQYF. This chain joins TRBV7-3 and TRBJ2-3; possibly TRBD2 for D (7 bases). Trimming left V 3 bases short and J 6 bases short, with 16 bases between. The germline V gene has CDR1 SGHTA and CDR2 FQGTGA. This CDR3 region has 15 residues.

The rearrangement links TRBV7-2 to TRBJ1-2; D possibly corresponds to TRBD1 (6 bases). CDR3 length: 13 amino acids. Germline CDR1 reads SGHTA; CDR2 reads FQGNSA. Trimming pared 6 bases from V and 7 bases from J, leaving 15 bases between. CDR3 coding DNA: TGTGCCAGCAGTACCAGGGGAGGGTTTGGCTACACCTTC. It codes for CASSTRGGFGYTF.

This rearrangement joins TRBV3-1 to TRBJ2-7, with D maybe TRBD2 (5 bases). The V end lost 3 bases, the J end lost 0 bases, and 18 bases lay between the germline ends. The germline V gene has CDR1 LGHDT and CDR2 YNNKEL (reference sequence). CDR3 length: 17 amino acids. Written as DNA, the CDR3 is TGTGCCAGCAGCCAGGACGTCTCGGTAGCGCACTCCTACGAGCAGTACTTC. It is translated as CASSQDVSVAHSYEQYF.

This clonotype came up a few times. This rearrangement joins TRBV9 to TRBJ2-5, with D perhaps assigned TRBD1 or TRBD2 (5 bases each). The CDR3 loop spans 14 amino acids. V gave up 3 bases and J gave up 3 bases, with 12 bases separating them. Germline V gene data show CDR1 as SGDLS and CDR2 as YYNGEE. This CDR3 reads CASSGPGPEETQYF. The CDR3 nucleotides are TGTGCCAGCAGCGGCCCGGGACCAGAAGAGACCCAGTACTTC.

This sequence joins TRBV29-1 and TRBJ1-1, with unresolved D. Germline V lookup: CDR1 SQVTM, CDR2 ANQGSEA. This CDR3 has 12 amino acids. V was pared by 4 bases and J by 0 bases, with 6 bases between. CDR3 nucleotide sequence: TGCAGCGTTGGCCTTTTGAACACTGAAGCTTTCTTT. This gives the protein CSVGLLNTEAFF.

This clonotype was recorded at least ten times. V is TRBV29-1 and J is TRBJ2-3; D remains unclear. The CDR3 sequence is 11 residues long. The V gene lost 4 bases and the J gene lost 1 base, with 3 bases spanning the gap. The germline V gene encodes CDR1 SQVTM and CDR2 ANQGSEA. The CDR3: CSVARTDTQYF. The CDR3 DNA reads TGCAGCGTTGCCCGCACAGATACGCAGTATTTT.

The chain links TRBV2 to TRBJ2-7; tentative D call: TRBD1 (5 bases). Per germline, CDR1 SNHLY and CDR2 FYNNEI. Trimming removed 3 bases from V and 3 bases from J, with 12 bases in between. CDR3 length: 14 residues. The CDR3 region has the DNA TGTGCCAGCAGTGAGTTGTCAGGGCACTACGAGCAGTACTTC. It yields the protein CASSELSGHYEQYF.

In this sample, this clonotype turned up many times. The chain uses TRBV29-1 and TRBJ2-1; TRBD2 aligns across 9 bases. V shed 1 base and J 4 bases; nucleotides not matched to a gene: 14. The CDR3 has 18 amino acids. Germline CDR1 reads SQVTM; CDR2 reads ANQGSEA. DNA for the CDR3: TGCAGCGTTGAAGGTGGGGGAGAGGTAGCGGGGGCATACAATGAGCAGTTCTTC. Protein: CSVEGGGEVAGAYNEQFF.

To note about this clonotype: A much larger clone is a single base away; this may be a read error. The chain joins TRBV5-1 to TRBJ2-6; tentative D call: TRBD1 (5 bases). This CDR3 is 15 amino acids long. Germline CDR1 reads SGHRS; CDR2 reads YFSETQ. The CDR3 spells CASSSQGKGANVPTF. The CDR3 coding sequence is TGCGCCAGCAGCAGCCAAGGGAAAGGGGCCAACGTCCCGACTTTC.

The chain employs TRBV12-3 or TRBV12-4 and TRBJ2-1; TRBD2 agrees at 7 bases. The V gene end was trimmed by 6 bases and the J gene end by 7 bases; junction bases not matched to a gene: 21. This CDR3 is built from 18 residues. The chain's CDR3 is CASRRREELATWENEQFF. The CDR3 DNA sequence: TGTGCCAGCAGGAGAAGGGAAGAACTAGCGACCTGGGAGAATGAGCAGTTCTTC.

The chain links TRBV27 to TRBJ2-1, with 7 bases aligning to TRBD2. The germline V gene has CDR1 MNHEY and CDR2 SMNVEV (reference sequence). The CDR3 length is 16 residues. The ends lost 5 bases at V and 4 bases at J; junction bases unmatched: 11. This CDR3 is CASSRSAGEIYNEQFF. In DNA, the CDR3 is TGTGCCAGCAGTCGCTCGGCGGGGGAGATTTACAATGAGCAGTTCTTC.

The chain couples TRBV20-1 to TRBJ1-1; D is perhaps TRBD1 (5 bases). The CDR3 is 11 residues long. V gave up 3 bases and J gave up 7 bases, with 9 bases separating them. The germline V gene has CDR1 DFQATT and CDR2 SNEGSKA (reference sequence). For the CDR3, the DNA is TGCAGTGCTAGCGTACAGGATGAAGCTTTCTTT. Protein: CSASVQDEAFF.

In its sample, this clonotype was seen many times. The rearrangement uses TRBV4-1 and TRBJ2-4; 7 positions agree with TRBD1. The germline V gene encodes CDR1 MGHRA and CDR2 YSYEKL. Trimming at V came to 3 bases and at J to 0 bases, leaving 8 bases not matched to a gene. This CDR3 has 17 amino acids. The CDR3 loop is CASSHPAGGVAKNIQYF. DNA of the CDR3: TGCGCCAGCAGCCACCCCGCAGGGGGAGTAGCCAAAAACATTCAGTACTTC.

This sequence joins TRBV2 and TRBJ2-1; 8 nucleotides match TRBD2. Germline values: CDR1 SNHLY, CDR2 FYNNEI. The CDR3 has 14 residues. V gave up 8 bases and J gave up 8 bases; unmatched junction bases: 11. CDR3 residues: CASGPTGGPYEQFF. CDR3 nucleotides: TGTGCCAGCGGTCCAACGGGAGGGCCCTATGAGCAGTTCTTC.

As regards this clonotype: One end of the junction does not line up with germline, which may come from a read error. This sequence joins TRBV11-1 and TRBJ1-2, with D hard to call. The CDR3 runs 13 residues. Per the germline V gene, CDR1 is SGHAT and CDR2 is FQDESV (reference sequence). The CDR3 DNA follows: TGTGCCGGCAGCTTGGACGGAAACTATGGCTACACCTTC. Protein sequence: CAGSLDGNYGYTF.

The gene calls are TRBV24-1 and TRBJ2-3, with 9 bases aligning to TRBD1. This CDR3 spans 16 amino acids. Germline CDR1 KGHDR, CDR2 SFDVKD. V lost 3 bases, J lost 5 bases, and 8 bases stayed unmatched. The CDR3 spells CATSDPIGQGRDTQYF. CDR3 DNA: TGTGCCACCAGTGATCCTATTGGACAGGGGCGAGATACGCAGTATTTT.

This chain uses TRBV29-1 with TRBJ1-2, with a possible D match to TRBD1 (6 bases). The V end was cut by 5 bases, the J end by 8 bases, with 15 bases between. Germline CDR1 reads SQVTM; CDR2 reads ANQGSEA. The CDR3 totals 12 residues. The chain's CDR3 is CSVQRAGDGYTF. In DNA form, the CDR3 reads TGCAGCGTTCAACGGGCAGGGGACGGCTACACCTTC.

The gene calls are TRBV19 and TRBJ2-1, with TRBD1 matching over 8 bases. CDR1 and CDR2 from the germline V gene are LNHDA and SQIVND (reference sequence). The CDR3 is 15 residues long. Unmatched junction bases numbered 3, after V lost 4 bases and J lost 1 base. The CDR3 protein is CASSTRGPSYNEQFF. The CDR3 nucleotides are TGTGCCAGTAGTACCAGGGGGCCGTCCTACAATGAGCAGTTCTTC.

In regard to this clonotype: A much larger clone lies a single base off, so this may be a read error. This sequence joins TRBV6-6 and TRBJ2-2; no clear D gene. Germline CDR1 is MNHNY and CDR2 is SVGAGI (reference sequence). The CDR3 spans 12 residues. The chain's CDR3 is CACSYSEGELFF. CDR3 bases: TGTGCCTGCAGTTACTCAGAAGGGGAGCTGTTTTTT.

V gene TRBV28 combines with J gene TRBJ2-7, with 10 bases that match TRBD2. Trimming cost V 3 bases and J 0 bases; bases outside gene matches: 8. The V gene's germline CDR1 is MDHEN and CDR2 SYDVKM. This CDR3 spans 17 amino acids. The CDR3 loop is CASSFQTSGTFSYEQYF. The CDR3 DNA reads as TGTGCCAGCAGTTTTCAAACTAGCGGGACCTTCTCCTACGAGCAGTACTTC.

The chain combines TRBV14 with TRBJ2-6; D may be TRBD1 or TRBD2 (5 bases each). V shed 4 bases and J shed 0 bases, with 13 bases lying between them. Per the germline V gene, CDR1 is SGHDN and CDR2 is FVKESK. The CDR3 loop spans 17 amino acids. The CDR3 nucleotides are TGTGCCAGCAGCCCCTTGGGACGGCTCTCTGGGGCCAACGTCCTGACTTTC. Translated, it gives CASSPLGRLSGANVLTF.

V gene TRBV7-8 combines with J gene TRBJ2-1; no definite D call. The CDR3 runs 17 residues. From germline, CDR1 is SGHVS and CDR2 FQNEAQ. The V end lost 2 bases, the J end lost 0 bases, and 14 bases lay between the germline ends. CDR3: CASSLLAPHSSYNEQFF. CDR3 in DNA: TGTGCCAGCAGCTTATTAGCTCCCCATAGCTCCTACAATGAGCAGTTCTTC.

This clonotype was observed many times. V usage is TRBV4-1 and J usage is TRBJ2-3; TRBD2 matches at 8 bases. J was trimmed by 4 bases and V by 3 bases; bases with no gene match: 9. The CDR3 has 16 amino acids. CDR1 is MGHRA and CDR2 is YSYEKL in the germline V gene. In nucleotides, the CDR3 is TGCGCCAGCAGCCAGCCGGGGGGGAGGGTGGCAGATACGCAGTATTTT. Its translation: CASSQPGGRVADTQYF.

V and J are TRBV4-1 and TRBJ2-1, with a weak D call TRBD2 (5 bases). Germline CDR1 and CDR2: MGHRA and YSYEKL. The V end was cut by 7 bases, the J end by 9 bases, with 19 bases between. The CDR3 runs to 14 residues. The CDR3 reads CASNDLPRGGEQFF. The DNA for the CDR3 is TGCGCCAGCAACGACTTACCTCGGGGTGGTGAGCAGTTCTTC.

The chain links TRBV12-3 or TRBV12-4 to TRBJ1-2, with TRBD1 matching over 10 bases. The CDR3 is made up of 15 amino acids. Trimming at V came to 6 bases and at J to 2 bases, leaving 6 bases not matched to a gene. CDR3 protein: CASSKPGQGNYGYTF. The CDR3 DNA is TGTGCCAGCAGCAAACCGGGACAGGGGAACTATGGCTACACCTTC.

The V and J genes are TRBV4-1 and TRBJ2-1; 12 positions agree with TRBD2. The CDR3 is 16 residues long. Germline lookup yields CDR1 MGHRA and CDR2 YSYEKL. Trimming cost V 2 bases and J 2 bases; bases outside gene matches: 1. The CDR3 sequence: CASSQWTSGTYNEQFF. CDR3 DNA sequence: TGCGCCAGCAGCCAATGGACTAGCGGGACCTACAATGAGCAGTTCTTC.

This clonotype showed up just a few times. The CDR3: CSAQRGRGQETQYF. The DNA for the CDR3 is TGCAGTGCCCAGAGGGGCAGGGGGCAAGAGACCCAGTACTTC. J is TRBJ2-5 and V is TRBV20-1, with 7 bases lining up with TRBD1. The CDR3 has 14 residues. J was trimmed by 2 bases and V by 6 bases; bases with no gene match: 9. Germline V lookup: CDR1 DFQATT, CDR2 SNEGSKA (reference sequence).